What follows are 32 T cell receptor beta chains derived from one specimen sequenced in a study of blood T cell repertoires in COVID-19. Repertoires were generated with immunoSEQ multiplex PCR, while TCRdb's copy carries only in-frame clones and drops some. The sample consists of about 220,000 clones, over 75% of them appearing once. The sequenced sample consisted of PBMCs or T cells enriched from blood (not recorded which). These receptor sequences come from a woman aged 60-75 years who had recovered from COVID-19.

This clone has a handful of counts. The chain recombines TRBV14 with TRBJ2-3; 11 positions agree with TRBD2. This CDR3 spans 16 amino acids. V was clipped by 3 bases and J by 1 base; unmatched bases: 3. Germline V CDR1 and CDR2: SGHDN, FVKESK. The CDR3 DNA is TGTGCCAGCAGCCACATAGCGGGGGGGGGCACAGATACGCAGTATTTT. Amino acid sequence: CASSHIAGGGTDTQYF.

This clone was counted once. The chain links TRBV4-2 to TRBJ2-2; 14 bases line up with TRBD2. This CDR3 is 21 amino acids long. Germline V gene lookup returns CDR1 LGHNA and CDR2 YNFKEQ. J was trimmed by 7 bases and V by 3 bases; bases with no gene match: 19. The CDR3: CASSHQGGGLAGVQYIGELFF. The CDR3 coding sequence is TGTGCCAGCAGCCATCAAGGTGGGGGACTAGCGGGGGTTCAGTACATCGGGGAGCTGTTTTTT.

The chain has TRBV12-3 or TRBV12-4 and TRBJ1-5, with 7 nucleotides matching TRBD1. After removal of 7 bases from V and 5 bases from J, the junction contained 5 bases not matched to a gene. There are 13 residues in the CDR3. The CDR3 bases are TGTGCCAGCAACACAGGGGTCCATCAGCCCCAGCATTTT. This gives the protein CASNTGVHQPQHF.

The V call is TRBV7-3, the J call TRBJ2-3; no reliable D call. Germline CDR1 SGHTA, CDR2 FQGTGA. Trimming took off 4 bases at V and 4 bases at J, with 9 bases between the two ends. The CDR3 covers 13 residues. The DNA for the CDR3 is TGTGCCAGCAGCTCGAGCCCCCCAGATACGCAGTATTTT. Translated, it gives CASSSSPPDTQYF.

The table lists this clone with a few counts. This chain links TRBV29-1 with TRBJ2-5, with 12 bases identical to TRBD2. Germline V CDR1 and CDR2: SQVTM, ANQGSEA. Trimming cost V 2 bases and J 5 bases; bases outside gene matches: 9. This CDR3 contains 16 residues. The CDR3 coding sequence is TGCAGCGTTGAACAATGGACTAGCGGGATGGGGGAGACCCAGTACTTC. Protein product: CSVEQWTSGMGETQYF.

The V and J genes are TRBV27 and TRBJ1-2, with a tentative D call TRBD1 (5 bases). With 2 bases removed from V and 3 bases from J, the gap between germline ends came to 10 bases. This CDR3 contains 14 residues. The V gene's germline CDR1 is MNHEY and CDR2 SMNVEV (reference sequence). The CDR3 nucleotides read TGTGCCAGCAGTTTAAATGGGGCCTACTATGGCTACACCTTC. It encodes CASSLNGAYYGYTF.

This chain connects TRBV7-2 to TRBJ2-2; possibly TRBD1 for D (5 bases). V was clipped by 6 bases and J by 2 bases, with 10 bases between them. Germline lookup yields CDR1 SGHTA and CDR2 FQGNSA. This CDR3 contains 14 residues. In DNA, the CDR3 is TGTGCCAGCAGGGCAGGGTACAACACCGGGGAGCTGTTTTTT. Amino acid sequence: CASRAGYNTGELFF.

V and J are TRBV11-2 and TRBJ2-3; no clear D gene. In germline, CDR1 is SGHAT, CDR2 FQNNGV. V lost 0 bases and J 4 bases, leaving 11 bases between the germline ends. The CDR3 length is 15 residues. CDR3 in DNA: TGTGCCAGCAGCTTAGATCTAACCCGGTCAGATACGCAGTATTTT. The encoded protein is CASSLDLTRSDTQYF.

The J gene is TRBJ1-5, the V gene TRBV19; D remains unclear. V lost 6 bases and J lost 3, with 15 bases in between. CDR1 and CDR2 from the germline V gene are LNHDA and SQIVND (reference sequence). There are 15 residues in the CDR3. CDR3 residues: CASSPGPFSNQPQHF. In DNA form, the CDR3 reads TGTGCCAGTAGCCCGGGTCCATTTTCCAATCAGCCCCAGCATTTT.

This clone occurred a few times. The chain links TRBV5-8 to TRBJ2-7, with 12 bases aligning to TRBD1. This CDR3 has 14 residues. V shed 4 bases and J 6 bases; nucleotides not matched to a gene: 5. Germline V gene sequence: CDR1 SGHTS, CDR2 YDEGEE. The CDR3 loop is CASSKGQGATEQYF. The CDR3 DNA sequence: TGTGCCAGCAGCAAGGGACAGGGGGCGACCGAGCAGTACTTC.

The chain couples TRBV3-1 (or the pseudogene TRBV3-2) to TRBJ2-1; 8 nucleotides match TRBD2. Germline CDR1 and CDR2: LGHDT and YNNKEL (reference sequence). Germline trimming cut 5 bases from V and 6 bases from J; bases unmatched to any gene: 9. The CDR3 has 15 residues. The CDR3 DNA follows: TGTGCCAGCAGCGGCTCCAGCGGGAGCCGCAATGAGCAGTTCTTC. Encoded protein: CASSGSSGSRNEQFF.

V is TRBV5-1 and J is TRBJ2-7, with 9 bases identical to TRBD1. Germline-derived CDR1 and CDR2 are SGHRS and YFSETQ. The CDR3 is 15 amino acids. J was trimmed by 3 bases and V by 4 bases; bases with no gene match: 8. CDR3 loop: CASSQQGAKYYEQYF. The DNA for the CDR3 is TGCGCCAGCAGCCAACAGGGGGCTAAATACTACGAGCAGTACTTC.

A note on this clone: This likely comes from a read error, as the CDR3 has no conserved phenylalanine or tryptophan at its end. Because the CDR3's place on the DNA is in doubt, the DNA is left out and the CDR3 is given as listed by TCRdb. The CDR3 region is CASQNSDRQV. The rearrangement joins TRBV10-1 to TRBJ1-3; the DNA was not compared with TRBD1, the D call given in the table. Inclusive of both ends, the CDR3 amounts to 10 amino acids. Germline V gives CDR1 WNHNN, CDR2 SYGVQD (reference sequence).

The rearrangement links TRBV27 to TRBJ2-7, with TRBD2 matching 7 bases. V lost 4 bases and J lost 9; bases outside the gene matches: 12. Germline V lookup: CDR1 MNHEY, CDR2 SMNVEV (reference sequence). This CDR3 spans 14 amino acids. The CDR3 DNA sequence: TGTGCCAGCAGTTCCCCCCGGGGGAGGGACGCGCAGTACTTC. This encodes CASSSPRGRDAQYF.

The chain carries TRBV5-4 and TRBJ2-3; 7 positions match TRBD1. This CDR3 comprises 15 residues. Germline loops: CDR1 SGHNT, CDR2 YYREEE (reference sequence). V was clipped by 7 bases and J by 2 bases; unmatched bases: 10. Written as DNA, the CDR3 is TGTGCCAGCCGCCTTGGGACAGCGTTCACAGATACGCAGTATTTT. This sequence encodes CASRLGTAFTDTQYF.

This chain uses TRBV25-1 with TRBJ2-7; no clear D gene. This CDR3 is built from 11 residues. CDR1 is MGHDK and CDR2 is SYGVNS in the germline V gene. V was trimmed by 5 bases and J by 7 bases, leaving 9 bases between them. The CDR3 sequence is CASSNPREQYF. The CDR3 nucleotides read TGTGCCAGCAGTAATCCCCGGGAGCAGTACTTC.

The V call is TRBV6-6, the J call TRBJ1-2; 8 bases line up with TRBD1. V was clipped by 6 bases and J by 7 bases; unmatched bases: 10. The V gene's germline CDR1 is MNHNY and CDR2 SVGAGI (reference sequence). The CDR3 loop spans 14 amino acids. For the CDR3, the DNA is TGTGCCAGCAGACCTCCCGACAGGGGCGGTGGCTACACCTTC. Protein product: CASRPPDRGGGYTF.

V is TRBV18 and J is TRBJ2-7; a weak D match, TRBD2 (5 bases). The ends were cut back, 3 bases at V and 3 bases at J, with 9 bases in the middle. The CDR3 extends over 13 amino acids. Germline V CDR1 and CDR2: KGHSH, LQKENI. In DNA, the CDR3 is TGTGCCAGCTCACCGGAGGACTTCTACGAGCAGTACTTC. This sequence encodes CASSPEDFYEQYF.

The rearrangement links TRBV7-6 to TRBJ2-1, with TRBD2 matching 9 bases. CDR1 is SGHVS and CDR2 is FNYEAQ in the germline V gene. V dropped 5 bases and J dropped 8; count of bases not matched to a gene: 10. CDR3 length: 15 amino acids. CDR3 sequence reads: CASSPRPSGNHEQFF. DNA of the CDR3: TGTGCCAGCAGCCCCCGCCCTAGCGGGAACCATGAGCAGTTCTTC.

This chain connects TRBV9 to TRBJ1-1; D remains ambiguous. CDR1 is SGDLS, CDR2 YYNGEE, per germline. The CDR3 runs to 15 residues. Trimming pared 0 bases from V and 0 bases from J, leaving 9 bases between. In DNA, the CDR3 is TGTGCCAGCAGCGTAGATGGAGTTTTGAACACTGAAGCTTTCTTT. It encodes CASSVDGVLNTEAFF.

This chain links TRBV5-8 with TRBJ1-5; the D gene is possibly TRBD1 (5 bases). Germline V CDR1 and CDR2: SGHTS, YDEGEE. This CDR3 is 15 amino acids long. V gave up 3 bases and J gave up 3 bases, with 13 bases separating them. The CDR3 nucleotides read TGTGCCAGCAGCTCGCAGGGCGCTTTCAATCAGCCCCAGCATTTT. Translation: CASSSQGAFNQPQHF.

The gene calls are TRBV7-6 and TRBJ2-1; 12 bases are a match to TRBD2. The CDR3 runs 15 residues. Germline V gene data show CDR1 as SGHVS and CDR2 as FNYEAQ. With 0 bases clipped from V and 6 bases from J, the junction kept 0 bases outside the gene matches. The CDR3 sequence: CASSLATSGSNEQFF. Here the CDR3 DNA reads TGTGCCAGCAGCTTAGCGACTAGCGGGAGCAATGAGCAGTTCTTC.

The V gene is TRBV9, the J gene TRBJ1-5, with a weak D call TRBD1 (5 bases). The CDR3 spans 14 residues. Trimming pared 4 bases from V and 5 bases from J, leaving 13 bases between. The germline CDR1 and CDR2 sequences are SGDLS and YYNGEE. The CDR3 coding sequence is TGTGCCAGCAGCTCGTGGGGGGGGGATCAGCCCCAGCATTTT. Protein sequence: CASSSWGGDQPQHF.

This clone was seen only once. The CDR3 loop reads CASSIEGGVHEQYF. The CDR3 DNA follows: TGCGCCAGCAGCATCGAAGGGGGGGTGCACGAGCAGTACTTC. This chain connects TRBV5-1 to TRBJ2-7; D may be TRBD2 (7 bases). Germline-derived CDR1 and CDR2 are SGHRS and YFSETQ. The ends were cut back, 4 bases at V and 5 bases at J, with 16 bases in the middle. This CDR3 region has 14 residues. The full variable domain, with the rest looked up from reference TRBV5-1 and TRBJ2-7, is KAGVTQTPRYLIKTRGQQVTLSCSPISGHRSVSWYQQTPGQGLQFLFEYFSETQRNKGNFPGRFSGRQFSNSRSEMNVSTLELGDSALYLCASSIEGGVHEQYFGPGTRLTVT.

V and J are TRBV5-1 and TRBJ2-5; perhaps TRBD2 as D (6 bases). Germline V gene data show CDR1 as SGHRS and CDR2 as YFSETQ. The V gene lost 2 bases and the J gene lost 4 bases, with 18 bases spanning the gap. The CDR3 is made up of 16 amino acids. The CDR3 loop is CASSFGGGGDSETQYF. DNA for the CDR3: TGCGCCAGCAGCTTCGGTGGCGGAGGGGATTCAGAGACCCAGTACTTC.

The J gene is TRBJ1-5, the V gene TRBV6-5; TRBD1 might be the D (6 bases). Trimming pared 7 bases from V and 3 bases from J, leaving 10 bases between. Germline CDR1 and CDR2: MNHEY and SVGAGI. There are 13 residues in the CDR3. For the CDR3, the DNA is TGTGCCAGCAATGGACAGTACAATCAGCCCCAGCATTTT. It codes for CASNGQYNQPQHF.

This clone was detected once. V and J are TRBV7-9 and TRBJ1-3; 11 nucleotides agree with TRBD1. The CDR3 is 16 residues long. Germline values: CDR1 SEHNR, CDR2 FQNEAQ (reference sequence). The J segment lost 5 bases and the V segment lost 2 bases, leaving 5 bases of the junction unmatched. The CDR3 nucleotides are TGTGCCAGCAGCTTATCCGGACAGGGGGCCCGAAACACCATATATTTT. Amino acids: CASSLSGQGARNTIYF.

V usage is TRBV5-8 and J usage is TRBJ1-4, with a weak D call TRBD1 (6 bases). Germline CDR1 reads SGHTS; CDR2 reads YDEGEE. Trimming left V 0 bases short and J 8 bases short, with 17 bases between. The CDR3 has 16 residues. CDR3 sequence reads: CASSLGTGSPGEKLFF. In nucleotides, the CDR3 is TGTGCCAGCAGCTTGGGTACAGGGTCGCCGGGCGAAAAACTGTTTTTT. Looking up the rest from reference TRBV5-8 and TRBJ1-4 gives the full variable domain: EAGVTQSPTHLIKTRGQQATLRCSPISGHTSVYWYQQALGLGLQFLLWYDEGEERNRGNFPPRFSGRQFPNYSSELNVNALELEDSALYLCASSLGTGSPGEKLFFGSGTQLSVL.

This clone occurred once. The chain is built from TRBV14 and TRBJ2-2, with 8 bases aligning to TRBD1. The CDR3 has 13 residues. CDR1 is SGHDN, CDR2 FVKESK, per germline. Trimming at V came to 9 bases and at J to 7 bases, leaving 7 bases not matched to a gene. The CDR3 here is CASTRTGIGELFF. CDR3 DNA: TGTGCCAGTACAAGGACAGGGATCGGGGAGCTGTTTTTT.

The chain carries TRBV18 and TRBJ1-1; D remains ambiguous. Germline-derived CDR1 and CDR2 are KGHSH and LQKENI. The germline V and J ends were trimmed by 3 bases and 5 bases, with 13 bases remaining between them. The CDR3 runs 14 residues. CDR3 sequence (DNA): TGTGCCAGCTCACCTGCGGGGATAGGAACTGAAGCTTTCTTT. Translating it yields CASSPAGIGTEAFF.

This chain connects TRBV19 to TRBJ1-1; the D is unclear. This CDR3 has 11 residues. V was clipped by 3 bases and J by 4 bases, with 3 bases between them. Per germline, CDR1 LNHDA and CDR2 SQIVND (reference sequence). Here the CDR3 reads CASSMSTEAFF. Here the CDR3 DNA reads TGTGCCAGTAGTATGAGCACTGAAGCTTTCTTT.

The rearrangement uses TRBV15 and TRBJ2-5, with 13 bases matching TRBD2. Germline CDR1 LNHNV, CDR2 YYDKDF (reference sequence). The CDR3 extends over 15 amino acids. Losses at the gene ends were 0 bases for V and 5 bases for J; bases not matched to a gene: 0. As DNA, the CDR3 is TGTGCCACCAGCAGAGAACTAGCGGGAGGGGAGACCCAGTACTTC. This gives the protein CATSRELAGGETQYF.